The clone carrying this T cell receptor beta chain was counted a few times. Antigen: not known. This sample is part of a study of cytomegalovirus exposure and HLA in healthy donors. General study findings and limits: Researchers catalogued about 150 TCR beta chains as cytomegalovirus-associated.

This CDR3 has 13 amino acids. CDR1 and CDR2 (germline): GTSNPN, SVGIG (reference sequence). With 3 bases removed from V and 5 bases from J, the gap between germline ends came to 13 bases. 13 Jbeta primers and 60 Vbeta primers were used for the PCR. Some clones are missing from TCRdb's copy, which holds only in-frame ones; the method was immunoSEQ multiplex PCR. The sample includes about 100,000 clones, more than 75% of them seen just once. The sample was PBMCs. This TCR was recovered from a woman in her fifties or sixties in good health and CMV-seropositive. The chain carries TRBV30 and TRBJ1-2; no firm D call. CDR3 nucleotide sequence: TGTGCCTGGAGCCGACTTGTCCGTTATGGCTACACCTTC. Translation: CAWSRLVRYGYTF. The full variable domain, rest sourced from reference TRBV30 and TRBJ1-2, is SQTIHQWPATLVQPVGSPLSLECTVEGTSNPNLYWYRQAAGRGLQLLFYSVGIGQISSEVPQNLSASRPQDRQFILSSKKLLLSDSGFYLCAWSRLVRYGYTFGSGTRLTVV.